This T cell receptor (beta chain) was identified during a study of shared clonotypes between healthy human individuals. Broader study findings: Of the naive CD4 clonotypes, roughly 5% were shared across a handful of donors.

The CDR3 extends over 15 amino acids. In germline, CDR1 is ENHRY, CDR2 SYGVKD. J gave up 8 bases and V 8 bases, and 12 bases lay outside the gene matches. The table lists this clone with a few counts. Its antigen remains unknown. Replicate PCRs from sorted subsets contained roughly 200 ng DNA, which is some 32,000 T cell genomes. The assay was immunoSEQ multiplex PCR, and TCRdb's table has in-frame clones only and misses some. This sample has about 330,000 clones; approximately 79% occur once, and the top ten carry about 9.3%. The donor cohort consisted entirely of Caucasian adults residing in Nashville, Tennessee. Memory CD4+ cells were the fraction left after CD45RA+ naive selection.

The receptor was derived from a man aged 25-45 years in good health. This chain uses TRBV10-3 with TRBJ2-1; 10 nucleotides align to TRBD2. The specimen sequenced was memory CD4+ T cells sorted from blood. The sample's subset: CD45RA-negative fraction. The CDR3 sequence is CAISQREGLGDEQFF. The CDR3 DNA is TGTGCCATCTCCCAGCGGGAGGGCCTGGGCGATGAGCAGTTCTTC.